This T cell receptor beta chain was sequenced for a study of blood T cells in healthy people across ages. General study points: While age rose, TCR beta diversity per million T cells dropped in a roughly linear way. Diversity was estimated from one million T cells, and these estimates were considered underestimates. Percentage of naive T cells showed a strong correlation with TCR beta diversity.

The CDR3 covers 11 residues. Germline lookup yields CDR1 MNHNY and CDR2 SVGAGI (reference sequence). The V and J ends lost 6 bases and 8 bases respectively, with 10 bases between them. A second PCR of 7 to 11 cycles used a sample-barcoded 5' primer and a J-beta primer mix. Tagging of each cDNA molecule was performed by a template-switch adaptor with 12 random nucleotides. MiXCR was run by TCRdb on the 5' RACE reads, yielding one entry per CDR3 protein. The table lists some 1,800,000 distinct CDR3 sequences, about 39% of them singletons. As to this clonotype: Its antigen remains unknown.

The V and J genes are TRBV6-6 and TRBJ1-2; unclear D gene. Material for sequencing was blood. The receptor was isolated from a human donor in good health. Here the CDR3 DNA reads TGTGCCAGCAGCCCGTCATGGGGCTACACCTTC. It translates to CASSPSWGYTF.